Listed below are T cell receptor beta chains from one sample, sequenced in a study of cytomegalovirus exposure and HLA in healthy donors. The assay was immunoSEQ multiplex PCR, and TCRdb's table has in-frame clones only and misses some. Of 150,000 or so clones in the sample, approximately 85% are singletons; the top ten hold about 9.3%. The material sequenced was PBMCs. The receptors were gathered from a man aged 18-30 years in good health and CMV-seropositive. The CDR3 runs from the conserved cysteine through the conserved F or W. The order of the fields is CDR3 length, J gene, V gene, D gene, clone size, CDR3 DNA, CDR3 protein. D genes are given only for firm matches. Rows give clone size only sometimes, using once, few, many, or a class for an expanded clone.

14 | TRBJ2-7 | TRBV18 | NA | NA | TGTGCCAGCTCACCATCTCCGGGTGGCTACGAGCAGTACTTC | CASSPSPGGYEQYF
15 | TRBJ1-3 | TRBV6-5 | NA | NA | TGTGCCAGCAGTTACTCCCGGGAGGCTGGAAACACCATATATTTT | CASSYSREAGNTIYF
17 | TRBJ1-3 | TRBV27 | TRBD1 | NA | TGTGCCAGCAGTTTACCCGGACAGGGGGCGCCTGGAAACACCATATATTTT | CASSLPGQGAPGNTIYF
16 | TRBJ1-1 | TRBV18 | NA | few | TGTGCCAGCTCACCACTATCAACGGGGGAGGTCACTGAAGCTTTCTTT | CASSPLSTGEVTEAFF
16 | TRBJ2-5 | TRBV7-9 | TRBD2 | NA | TGTGCCAGCAGCCTTACTAGCGGGGGTTTGCAGGAGACCCAGTACTTC | CASSLTSGGLQETQYF
18 | TRBJ1-5 | TRBV29-1 | NA | NA | TGCAGCGTTATTAGACAGTGGAGAGGATTTTATAGCAATCAGCCCCAGCATTTT | CSVIRQWRGFYSNQPQHF
17 | TRBJ2-2 | TRBV27 | TRBD1 | NA | TGTGCCAGCAGTCCACCCCCGGCAGGGGGATCCACCGGGGAGCTGTTTTTT | CASSPPPAGGSTGELFF
15 | TRBJ1-4 | TRBV4-1 | TRBD1 | once | TGCGCCAGCAGCCACCCAGACAGGGGTGATGAAAAACTGTTTTTT | CASSHPDRGDEKLFF
11 | TRBJ2-5 | TRBV29-1 | NA | once | TGCAGCTTAGAGGCGGGAGAGACCCAGTACTTC | CSLEAGETQYF
21 | TRBJ2-3 | TRBV5-3 | TRBD2 | NA | TGTGCCAGAAGCTTGGCGGGTGGAGCGGGGGGGCCGCTTGAGGTCACAGATACGCAGTATTTT | CARSLAGGAGGPLEVTDTQYF
16 | TRBJ1-1 | TRBV7-8 | NA | once | TGTGCCAGCAGCCCGAGCCGGGACACCCTTAACACTGAAGCTTTCTTT | CASSPSRDTLNTEAFF
15 | TRBJ2-7 | TRBV15 | NA | once | TGTGCCACCAGCAGAGCAGGGGTCCTCGTCTACGAGCAGTACTTC | CATSRAGVLVYEQYF
15 | TRBJ2-1 | TRBV11-2 | TRBD1 | NA | TGTGCCAGCAGCCGTGGGACAGCCGGAAACAATGAGCAGTTCTTC | CASSRGTAGNNEQFF
13 | TRBJ2-7 | TRBV7-2 | NA | NA | TGTGCCAGCAGCTTACCCACTAGTTTCGAGCAGTACTTC | CASSLPTSFEQYF
15 | TRBJ1-4 | TRBV7-9 | NA | NA | TGTGCCAGCAGCGGCTACAGGGTAGTCGCTGAAAAACTGTTTTTT | CASSGYRVVAEKLFF
15 | TRBJ1-1 | TRBV19 | NA | NA | TGTGCCAGACTCGTCGTGGGGGGTAAGGACACTGAAGCTTTCTTT | CARLVVGGKDTEAFF
14 | TRBJ1-5 | TRBV7-8 | TRBD1 | NA | TGTGCCAGCAGCAATCGACAGGGGAATCAGCCCCAGCATTTT | CASSNRQGNQPQHF
15 | TRBJ2-3 | TRBV7-9 | NA | few | TGTGCCAGCAGCACCCGGGACACCCACACAGATACGCAGTATTTT | CASSTRDTHTDTQYF
18 | TRBJ1-1 | TRBV5-1 | TRBD1 | NA | TGCGCCAGCAGCCCCCCCCTAATCCGGGACAGGGGAAACACTGAAGCTTTCTTT | CASSPPLIRDRGNTEAFF
14 | TRBJ2-1 | TRBV7-3 | NA | NA | TGTGCCAGCAGCAGAGGACAGACTTACAATGAGCAGTTCTTC | CASSRGQTYNEQFF
17 | TRBJ1-3 | TRBV7-8 | TRBD1 | NA | TGTGCCAGCAGCCGCCGACTAGACAGGGACTCTGGAAACACCATATATTTT | CASSRRLDRDSGNTIYF
16 | TRBJ1-5 | TRBV18 | NA | NA | TGTGCCAGCTCACCGCGGACAGTCTATAGCAATCAGCCCCAGCATTTT | CASSPRTVYSNQPQHF
17 | TRBJ2-3 | TRBV6-4 | TRBD2 | NA | TGTGCCAGCAGTGACGGACGAAGTAGCGGGGGAATGGGTACGCAGTATTTT | CASSDGRSSGGMGTQYF
14 | TRBJ2-7 | TRBV6-1 | NA | NA | TGTGCCAGCAGTTTCCCCAGGGTTCTCTACGAGCAGTACTTC | CASSFPRVLYEQYF
17 | TRBJ2-2 | TRBV4-3 | TRBD2 | NA | TGCGCCAGCAGCCGCTCCCTTGCGGGGGGACACACCGGGGAGCTGTTTTTT | CASSRSLAGGHTGELFF
14 | TRBJ1-6 | TRBV10-3 | NA | NA | TGTGCCATCAGTGAGTCGCAAGGGGATTCACCCCTCCACTTT | CAISESQGDSPLHF
16 | TRBJ2-1 | TRBV5-1 | NA | NA | TGCGCCAGCAGCTTCTTGGAGCTACTCTCCTACAATGAGCAGTTCTTC | CASSFLELLSYNEQFF
17 | TRBJ2-7 | TRBV4-3 | TRBD2 | NA | TGCGCCAGCAGCCAAGTGCTAGCGGGGGTACCCGCCTACGAGCAGTACTTC | CASSQVLAGVPAYEQYF
13 | TRBJ2-2 | TRBV15 | TRBD2 | NA | TGTGCCACCAGCAGGCGGGGGACCGGGGAGCTGTTTTTT | CATSRRGTGELFF
16 | TRBJ2-5 | TRBV11-1 | TRBD2 | once | TGTGCCAGCAGCTTAGACCCGGGGGGAAGGTCAGAGACCCAGTACTTC | CASSLDPGGRSETQYF
15 | TRBJ2-2 | TRBV5-1 | TRBD2 | NA | TGCGCCAGCAGCCTCGGGACTAGCGTCTCTCGGGAGCTGTTTTTT | CASSLGTSVSRELFF
15 | TRBJ1-1 | TRBV6-5 | NA | once | TGTGCCAGCAGTTCCCTGGGGGGGGTGGTCACTGAAGCTTTCTTT | CASSSLGGVVTEAFF
14 | TRBJ2-1 | TRBV14 | NA | NA | TGTGCCAGCAGCCGGAGGGACCCCTACAATGAGCAGTTCTTC | CASSRRDPYNEQFF
16 | TRBJ1-2 | TRBV9 | TRBD1 | NA | TGTGCCAGCAGCGTACCCGGGACAGGGCGGAACTATGGCTACACCTTC | CASSVPGTGRNYGYTF
14 | TRBJ1-1 | TRBV2 | NA | NA | TGTGCCAGCAGTGAATTCGGCGGGGTCACTGAAGCTTTCTTT | CASSEFGGVTEAFF
13 | TRBJ2-5 | TRBV13 | NA | NA | TGTGCCAGCAGCTTAGGGCCTGCGGAGACCCAGTACTTC | CASSLGPAETQYF
16 | TRBJ1-1 | TRBV18 | TRBD1 | NA | TGTGCCAGCTCACCTTATCGGGACAGGCTAAACACTGAAGCTTTCTTT | CASSPYRDRLNTEAFF
17 | TRBJ2-3 | TRBV9 | NA | once | TGTGCCAGCAGCGTACGGGGGGCAGTCGATCCTGGGGATACGCAGTATTTT | CASSVRGAVDPGDTQYF
13 | TRBJ2-7 | TRBV5-5 | NA | NA | TGTGCCAGCAGCCCTCAGGGGTCCAACGAGCAGTACTTC | CASSPQGSNEQYF
15 | TRBJ2-5 | TRBV5-1 | NA | NA | TGCGCCAGCAGGACCCCTAGTGTTGGGCAAGAGACCCAGTACTTC | CASRTPSVGQETQYF
13 | TRBJ2-1 | TRBV2 | NA | NA | TGTGCCAGCAGTGACAGGTTCGGCAATGAGCAGTTCTTC | CASSDRFGNEQFF
15 | TRBJ1-4 | TRBV4-1 | NA | NA | TGCGCCAGCAGCCAGGAGGGGAGGTCGAGCGAAAAACTGTTTTTT | CASSQEGRSSEKLFF
15 | TRBJ1-6 | TRBV5-1 | TRBD1 | NA | TGCGCCAGCAGCAAGGAGACAGGGTTGGGTTCACCCCTCCACTTT | CASSKETGLGSPLHF
14 | TRBJ2-3 | TRBV5-4 | NA | NA | TGTGCCAGCAGCTTGTCAGGGGGCACAGATACGCAGTATTTT | CASSLSGGTDTQYF
16 | TRBJ2-4 | TRBV7-9 | TRBD1 | NA | TGTGCCAGCAGACAACAACAGGGGGCGTATCCAAACATTCAGTACTTC | CASRQQQGAYPNIQYF
14 | TRBJ2-3 | TRBV27 | NA | NA | TGTGCCAGCAAAAGGGGCGGAGGCACAGATACGCAGTATTTT | CASKRGGGTDTQYF
15 | TRBJ2-2 | TRBV5-3 | TRBD2 | NA | TGTGCCAGAAGCTCCAGCGGGGGGACTGTCGGGGAGCTGTTTTTT | CARSSSGGTVGELFF
15 | TRBJ1-1 | TRBV5-1 | NA | NA | TGCGCCAGCAGCCCCTCGCCAAGCCCGAACACTGAAGCTTTCTTT | CASSPSPSPNTEAFF
15 | TRBJ2-7 | TRBV28 | NA | NA | TGTGCCAGCAGTTTAATACAGCGGGTGAACTACGAGCAGTACTTC | CASSLIQRVNYEQYF
14 | TRBJ2-3 | TRBV9 | TRBD2 | NA | TGTGCCAGCAGCGCTAGCGGGGGGGCGGATACGCAGTATTTT | CASSASGGADTQYF
16 | TRBJ2-1 | TRBV9 | NA | NA | TGTGCCAGCAGCGTAGGTGGCAGGGCGCAGGCGTCTGAGCAGTTCTTC | CASSVGGRAQASEQFF
14 | TRBJ2-1 | TRBV6-5 | TRBD2 | NA | TGTGCCAGCAGGCTAGCGGGGGGGCGGAATGAGCAGTTCTTC | CASRLAGGRNEQFF
15 | TRBJ2-7 | TRBV7-9 | NA | NA | TGTGCCAGCAGCGGACCCGGGACATCCTTCTACGAGCAGTACTTC | CASSGPGTSFYEQYF